This T cell receptor (beta chain) was sequenced during a study of identical twins. Overall study results and limits: Twins shared beta out-of-frame sequences in excess, but this excess was weaker. The study reached conclusions through statistical analysis that was cross-sectional, not following the same donors.

TCRdb re-analysed the 5' RACE reads in MiXCR, keeping a single row per CDR3 protein. This repertoire shows just under 550,000 distinct CDR3 sequences, over 12% found once; its top ten account for around 0.48%. Each donor (without exception) was a healthy Caucasian. Points on this clonotype: Its antigen is unidentified.

The J segment lost 6 bases and the V segment lost 7 bases, leaving 11 bases of the junction unmatched. Germline loops: CDR1 MNHNS, CDR2 SASEGT. CDR3 length: 15 amino acids. Another study also made use of these data, one on yellow fever vaccine responses in identical twins.

This sequence originates from a woman aged 18-29 years in good health. Sample: CD4+ T cells sorted from blood. The chain carries TRBV6-1 and TRBJ2-2, with 7 bases fitting TRBD2. CDR3 nucleotide sequence: TGTGCCAGCATGCGGCTAGCGGATATTGCCGGGGAGCTGTTTTTT. It translates to CASMRLADIAGELFF.